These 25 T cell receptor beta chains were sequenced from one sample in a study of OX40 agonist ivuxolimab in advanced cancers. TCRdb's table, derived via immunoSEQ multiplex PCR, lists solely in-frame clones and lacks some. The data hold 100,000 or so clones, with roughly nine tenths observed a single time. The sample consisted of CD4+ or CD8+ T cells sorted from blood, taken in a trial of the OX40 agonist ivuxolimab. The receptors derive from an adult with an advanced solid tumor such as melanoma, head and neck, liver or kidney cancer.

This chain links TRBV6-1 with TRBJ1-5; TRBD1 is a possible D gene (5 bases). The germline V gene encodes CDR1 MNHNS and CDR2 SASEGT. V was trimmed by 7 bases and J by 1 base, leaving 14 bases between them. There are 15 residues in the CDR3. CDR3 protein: CASTPGGGSNQPQHF. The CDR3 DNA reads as TGTGCCAGCACCCCCGGGGGGGGAAGCAATCAGCCCCAGCATTTT.

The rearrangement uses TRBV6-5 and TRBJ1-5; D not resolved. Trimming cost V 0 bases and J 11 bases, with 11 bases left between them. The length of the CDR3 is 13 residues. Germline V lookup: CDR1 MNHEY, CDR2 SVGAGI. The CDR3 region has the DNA TGTGCCAGCAGTTACTCGAAGGAACGGGCCCAGCATTTT. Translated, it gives CASSYSKERAQHF.

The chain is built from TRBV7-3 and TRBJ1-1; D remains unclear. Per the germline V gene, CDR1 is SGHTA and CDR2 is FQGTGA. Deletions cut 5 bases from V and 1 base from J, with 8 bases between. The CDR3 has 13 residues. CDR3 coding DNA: TGTGCCAGCAGCCGAAGAGGGAACACTGAAGCTTTCTTT. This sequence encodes CASSRRGNTEAFF.

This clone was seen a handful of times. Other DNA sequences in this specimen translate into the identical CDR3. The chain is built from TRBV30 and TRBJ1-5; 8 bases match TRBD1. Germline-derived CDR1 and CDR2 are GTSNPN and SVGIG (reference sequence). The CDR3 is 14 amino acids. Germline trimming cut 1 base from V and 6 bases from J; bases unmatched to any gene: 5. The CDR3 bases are TGTGCCTGGAGTGGGCAGGGGGCAGGTCAGCCCCAGCATTTT. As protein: CAWSGQGAGQPQHF.

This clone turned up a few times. The CDR3, as DNA: TGTGCCAGCAGATTACAGGGTCATAGCAATCAGCCCCAGCATTTT. Translating it yields CASRLQGHSNQPQHF. The gene calls are TRBV6-5 and TRBJ1-5, with a tentative D call TRBD1 (6 bases). The CDR3 sequence is 15 residues long. Germline CDR1 and CDR2: MNHEY and SVGAGI. The V end lost 6 bases, the J end lost 0 bases, and 12 bases lay between the germline ends.

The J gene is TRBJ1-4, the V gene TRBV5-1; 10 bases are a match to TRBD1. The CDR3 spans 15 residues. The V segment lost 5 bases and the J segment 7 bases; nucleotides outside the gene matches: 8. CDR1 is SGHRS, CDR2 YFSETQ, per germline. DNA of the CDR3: TGCGCCAGCAGTCCCCGGACAGGGGGATCTGAAAAACTGTTTTTT. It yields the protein CASSPRTGGSEKLFF. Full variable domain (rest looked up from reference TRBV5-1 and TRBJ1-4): KAGVTQTPRYLIKTRGQQVTLSCSPISGHRSVSWYQQTPGQGLQFLFEYFSETQRNKGNFPGRFSGRQFSNSRSEMNVSTLELGDSALYLCASSPRTGGSEKLFFGSGTQLSVL.

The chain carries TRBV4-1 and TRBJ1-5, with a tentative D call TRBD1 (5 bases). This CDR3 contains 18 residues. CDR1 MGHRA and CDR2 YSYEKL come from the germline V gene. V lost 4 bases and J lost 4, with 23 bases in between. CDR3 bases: TGCGCCAGCAGCCCCCAGGGAGTGAGGACCGACTCGAATCAGCCCCAGCATTTT. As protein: CASSPQGVRTDSNQPQHF.

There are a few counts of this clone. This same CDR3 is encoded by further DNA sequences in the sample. Here the CDR3 DNA reads TGTGCCAGCAGCTTGGACAGGGGAACCTACGAGCAGTACTTC. As protein: CASSLDRGTYEQYF. The chain links TRBV5-4 to TRBJ2-7; 7 nucleotides match TRBD1. This CDR3 region has 14 residues. The trim removed 0 bases at V and 2 bases at J, leaving 2 bases unmatched. The germline V gene encodes CDR1 SGHNT and CDR2 YYREEE (reference sequence).

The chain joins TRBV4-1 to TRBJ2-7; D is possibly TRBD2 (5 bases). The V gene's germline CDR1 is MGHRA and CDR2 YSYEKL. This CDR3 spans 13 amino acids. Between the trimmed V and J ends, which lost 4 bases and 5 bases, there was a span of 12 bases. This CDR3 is CASSRGEAHEQYF. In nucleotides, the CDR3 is TGCGCCAGCAGCCGGGGAGAAGCGCACGAGCAGTACTTC.

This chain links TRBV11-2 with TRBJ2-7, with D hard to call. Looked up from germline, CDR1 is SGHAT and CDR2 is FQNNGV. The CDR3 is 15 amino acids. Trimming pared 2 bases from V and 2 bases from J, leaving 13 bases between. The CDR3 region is CASSLNLAGPYEQYF. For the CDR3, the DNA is TGTGCCAGCAGCTTAAATCTCGCTGGTCCCTACGAGCAGTACTTC.

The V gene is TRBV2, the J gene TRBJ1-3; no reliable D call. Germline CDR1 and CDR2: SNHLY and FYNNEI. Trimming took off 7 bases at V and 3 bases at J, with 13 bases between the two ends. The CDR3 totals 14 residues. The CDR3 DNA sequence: TGTGCCAGCAAATGGGCTGGGCTTGGAAACACCATATATTTT. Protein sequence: CASKWAGLGNTIYF.

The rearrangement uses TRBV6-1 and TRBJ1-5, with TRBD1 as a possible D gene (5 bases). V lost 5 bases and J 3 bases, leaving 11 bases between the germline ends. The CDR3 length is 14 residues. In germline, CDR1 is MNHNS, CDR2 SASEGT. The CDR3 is CASSYDRLNQPQHF. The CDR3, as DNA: TGTGCCAGCAGTTATGACAGACTCAATCAGCCCCAGCATTTT.

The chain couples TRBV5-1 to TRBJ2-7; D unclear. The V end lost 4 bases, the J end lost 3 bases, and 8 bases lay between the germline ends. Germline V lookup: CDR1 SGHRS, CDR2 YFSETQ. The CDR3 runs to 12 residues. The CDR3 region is CASSTMNYEQYF. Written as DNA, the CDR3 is TGCGCCAGCAGCACCATGAACTACGAGCAGTACTTC.

CDR3 protein: CASSIAARGPETQYF. Here the CDR3 DNA reads TGTGCCAGTAGTATAGCGGCCAGGGGGCCCGAGACCCAGTACTTC. The rearrangement links TRBV19 to TRBJ2-5; TRBD1 matches at 8 bases. The CDR3 totals 15 residues. Germline lookup yields CDR1 LNHDA and CDR2 SQIVND (reference sequence). J lost 5 bases, V lost 1 base, and 6 bases had no gene match.

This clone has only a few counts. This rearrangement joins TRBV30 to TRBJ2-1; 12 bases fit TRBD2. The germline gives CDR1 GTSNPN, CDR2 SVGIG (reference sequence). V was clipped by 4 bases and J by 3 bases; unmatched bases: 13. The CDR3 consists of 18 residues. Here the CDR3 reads CAWKGSPGLAGHYNEQFF. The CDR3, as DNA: TGTGCCTGGAAGGGCTCTCCCGGACTAGCGGGGCACTACAATGAGCAGTTCTTC.

The CDR3 DNA reads as TGTGCCAGCAGCCTCCAGACAGGGAAGGGCTCACCCCTCCACTTT. Amino acid sequence: CASSLQTGKGSPLHF. The rearrangement uses TRBV9 and TRBJ1-6; 7 positions match TRBD1. The trim removed 4 bases at V and 10 bases at J, leaving 11 bases unmatched. The CDR3 is made up of 15 amino acids. Germline CDR1 SGDLS, CDR2 YYNGEE.

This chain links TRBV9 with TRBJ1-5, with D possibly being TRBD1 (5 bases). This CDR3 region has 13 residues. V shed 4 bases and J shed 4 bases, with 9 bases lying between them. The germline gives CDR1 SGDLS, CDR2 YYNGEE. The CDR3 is CASSFQGNQPQHF. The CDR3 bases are TGTGCCAGCAGCTTCCAGGGAAATCAGCCCCAGCATTTT.

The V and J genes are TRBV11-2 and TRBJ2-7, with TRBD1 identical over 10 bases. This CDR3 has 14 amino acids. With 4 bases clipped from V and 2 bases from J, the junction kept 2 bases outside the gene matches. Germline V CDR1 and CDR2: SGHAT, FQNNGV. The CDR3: CASSSGQGAYEQYF. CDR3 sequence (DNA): TGTGCCAGCAGCTCCGGACAGGGGGCCTACGAGCAGTACTTC. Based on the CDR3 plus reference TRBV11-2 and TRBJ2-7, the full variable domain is EAGVAQSPRYKIIEKRQSVAFWCNPISGHATLYWYQQILGQGPKLLIQFQNNGVVDDSQLPKDRFSAERLKGVDSTLKIQPAKLEDSAVYLCASSSGQGAYEQYFGPGTRLTVT.

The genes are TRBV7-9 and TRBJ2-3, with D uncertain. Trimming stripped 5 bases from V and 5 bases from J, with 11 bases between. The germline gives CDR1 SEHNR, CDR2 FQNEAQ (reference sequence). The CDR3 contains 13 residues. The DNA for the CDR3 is TGTGCCAGCAGCCCCGGCCGAGGAGATACGCAGTATTTT. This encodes CASSPGRGDTQYF.

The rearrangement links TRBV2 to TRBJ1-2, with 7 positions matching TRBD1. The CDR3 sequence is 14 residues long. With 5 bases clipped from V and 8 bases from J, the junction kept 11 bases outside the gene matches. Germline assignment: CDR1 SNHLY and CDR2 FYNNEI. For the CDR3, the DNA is TGTGCCAGCAGTCGCCGGGACAGCAACGCCGGCTACACCTTC. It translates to CASSRRDSNAGYTF.

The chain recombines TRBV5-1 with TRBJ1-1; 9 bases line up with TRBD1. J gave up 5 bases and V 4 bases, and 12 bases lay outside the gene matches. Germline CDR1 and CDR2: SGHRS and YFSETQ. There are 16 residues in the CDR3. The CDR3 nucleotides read TGCGCCAGCAGCGCTACAGGGGGCGAAGTTAGGACTGAAGCTTTCTTT. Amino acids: CASSATGGEVRTEAFF.

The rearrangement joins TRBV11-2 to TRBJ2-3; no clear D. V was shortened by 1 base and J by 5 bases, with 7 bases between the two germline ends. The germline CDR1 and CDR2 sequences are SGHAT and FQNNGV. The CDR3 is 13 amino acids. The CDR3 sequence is CASSLGLGDTQYF. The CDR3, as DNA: TGTGCCAGCAGCTTAGGATTGGGAGATACGCAGTATTTT.

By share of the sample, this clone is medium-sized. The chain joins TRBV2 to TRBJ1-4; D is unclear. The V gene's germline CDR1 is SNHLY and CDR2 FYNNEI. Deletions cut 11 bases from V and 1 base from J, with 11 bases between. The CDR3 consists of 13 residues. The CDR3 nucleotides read TGTGCCCAGTCGGCTTTAACTAATGAAAAACTGTTTTTT. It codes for CAQSALTNEKLFF.

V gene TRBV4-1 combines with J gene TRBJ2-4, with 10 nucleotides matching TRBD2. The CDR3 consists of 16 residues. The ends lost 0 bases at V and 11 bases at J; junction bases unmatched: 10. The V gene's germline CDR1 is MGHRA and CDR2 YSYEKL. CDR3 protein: CASSQDGTSEGLLQYF. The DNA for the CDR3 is TGCGCCAGCAGCCAAGACGGGACTAGCGAAGGCCTACTTCAGTACTTC.

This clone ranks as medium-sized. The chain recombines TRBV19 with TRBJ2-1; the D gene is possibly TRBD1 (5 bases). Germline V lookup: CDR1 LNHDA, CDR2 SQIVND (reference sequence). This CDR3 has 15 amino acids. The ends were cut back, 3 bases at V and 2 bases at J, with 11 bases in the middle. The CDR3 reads CASSIMQGTYNEQFF. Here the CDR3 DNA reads TGTGCCAGTAGTATCATGCAGGGAACCTACAATGAGCAGTTCTTC. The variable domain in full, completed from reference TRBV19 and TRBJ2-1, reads DGGITQSPKYLFRKEGQNVTLSCEQNLNHDAMYWYRQDPGQGLRLIYYSQIVNDFQKGDIAEGYSVSREKKESFPLTVTSAQKNPTAFYLCASSIMQGTYNEQFFGPGTRLTVL.